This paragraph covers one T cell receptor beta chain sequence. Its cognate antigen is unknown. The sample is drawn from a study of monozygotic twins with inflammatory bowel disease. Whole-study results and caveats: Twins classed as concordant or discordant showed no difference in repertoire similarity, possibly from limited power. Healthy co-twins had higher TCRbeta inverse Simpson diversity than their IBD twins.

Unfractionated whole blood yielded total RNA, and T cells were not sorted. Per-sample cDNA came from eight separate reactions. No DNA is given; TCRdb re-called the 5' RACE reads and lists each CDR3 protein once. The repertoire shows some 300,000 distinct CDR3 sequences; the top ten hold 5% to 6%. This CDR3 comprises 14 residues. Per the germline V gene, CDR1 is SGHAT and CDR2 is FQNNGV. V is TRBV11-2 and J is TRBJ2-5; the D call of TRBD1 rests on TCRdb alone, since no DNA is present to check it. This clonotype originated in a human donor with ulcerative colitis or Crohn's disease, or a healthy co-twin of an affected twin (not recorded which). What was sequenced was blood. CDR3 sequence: CASSYRGRRETQYF. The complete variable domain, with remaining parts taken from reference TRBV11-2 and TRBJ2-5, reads EAGVAQSPRYKIIEKRQSVAFWCNPISGHATLYWYQQILGQGPKLLIQFQNNGVVDDSQLPKDRFSAERLKGVDSTLKIQPAKLEDSAVYLCASSYRGRRETQYFGPGTRLLVL.